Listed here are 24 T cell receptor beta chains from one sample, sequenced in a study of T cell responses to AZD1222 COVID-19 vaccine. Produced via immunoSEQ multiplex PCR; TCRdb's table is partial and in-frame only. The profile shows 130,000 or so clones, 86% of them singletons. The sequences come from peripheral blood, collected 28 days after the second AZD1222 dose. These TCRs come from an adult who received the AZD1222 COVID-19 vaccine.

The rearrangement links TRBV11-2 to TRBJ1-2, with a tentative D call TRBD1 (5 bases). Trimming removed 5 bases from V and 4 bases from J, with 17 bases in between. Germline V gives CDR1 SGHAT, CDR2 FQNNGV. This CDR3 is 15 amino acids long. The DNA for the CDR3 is TGTGCCAGCAGCGCCTCAGGGCCGATTGCCTATGGCTACACCTTC. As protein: CASSASGPIAYGYTF.

The CDR3 sequence is CASSIRQGNTEAFF. The CDR3 bases are TGCGCCAGCAGCATACGACAGGGGAACACTGAAGCTTTCTTT. The chain is built from TRBV5-1 and TRBJ1-1; 7 nucleotides match TRBD1. The CDR3 runs to 14 residues. Germline V gene sequence: CDR1 SGHRS, CDR2 YFSETQ. J was trimmed by 1 base and V by 4 bases; bases with no gene match: 4.

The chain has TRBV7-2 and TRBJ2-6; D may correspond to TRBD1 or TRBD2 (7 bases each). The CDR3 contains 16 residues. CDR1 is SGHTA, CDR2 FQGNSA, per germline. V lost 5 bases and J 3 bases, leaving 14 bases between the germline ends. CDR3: CASSAQGGLGANVLTF. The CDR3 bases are TGTGCCAGCAGCGCGCAGGGGGGGCTTGGGGCCAACGTCCTGACTTTC.

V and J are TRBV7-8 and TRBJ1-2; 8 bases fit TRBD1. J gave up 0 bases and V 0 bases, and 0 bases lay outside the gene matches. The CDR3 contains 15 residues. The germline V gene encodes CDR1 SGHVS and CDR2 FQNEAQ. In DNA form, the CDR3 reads TGTGCCAGCAGCTTAGCGGGACAGGCTAACTATGGCTACACCTTC. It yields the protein CASSLAGQANYGYTF.

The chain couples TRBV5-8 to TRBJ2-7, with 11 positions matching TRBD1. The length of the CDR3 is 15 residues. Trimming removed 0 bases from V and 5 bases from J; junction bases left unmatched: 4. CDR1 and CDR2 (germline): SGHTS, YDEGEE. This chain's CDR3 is CASSLGTGGFDEQYF. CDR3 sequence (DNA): TGTGCCAGCAGCTTGGGGACAGGGGGCTTCGACGAGCAGTACTTC.

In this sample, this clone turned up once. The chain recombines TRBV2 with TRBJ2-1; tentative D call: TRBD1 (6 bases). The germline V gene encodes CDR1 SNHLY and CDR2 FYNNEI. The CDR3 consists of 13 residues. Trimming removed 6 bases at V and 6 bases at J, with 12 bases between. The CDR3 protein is CASSRTVLNEQFF. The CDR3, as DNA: TGTGCCAGCAGCCGGACAGTACTCAATGAGCAGTTCTTC.

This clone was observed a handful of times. The CDR3 loop reads CASSETGGGNSPLHF. The CDR3 DNA follows: TGTGCCAGCAGTGAAACTGGCGGAGGCAATTCACCCCTCCACTTT. J is TRBJ1-6 and V is TRBV6-1; D is unresolved. The CDR3 has 15 amino acids. Germline-derived CDR1 and CDR2 are MNHNS and SASEGT. V lost 2 bases, J lost 7 bases, and 12 bases lay in between.

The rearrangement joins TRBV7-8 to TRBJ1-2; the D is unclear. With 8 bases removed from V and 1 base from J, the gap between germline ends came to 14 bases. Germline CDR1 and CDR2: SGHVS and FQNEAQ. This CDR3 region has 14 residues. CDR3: CASVARDLNYGYTF. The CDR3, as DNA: TGTGCCAGCGTGGCGCGCGATCTTAACTATGGCTACACCTTC. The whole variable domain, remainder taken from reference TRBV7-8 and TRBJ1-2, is GAGVSQSPRYKVAKRGQDVALRCDPISGHVSLFWYQQALGQGPEFLTYFQNEAQLDKSGLPSDRFFAERPEGSVSTLKIQRTQQEDSAVYLCASVARDLNYGYTFGSGTRLTVV.

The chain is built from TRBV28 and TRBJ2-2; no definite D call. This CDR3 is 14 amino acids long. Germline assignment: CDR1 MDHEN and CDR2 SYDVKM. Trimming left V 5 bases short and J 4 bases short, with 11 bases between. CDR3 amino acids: CASSPQSTTGELFF. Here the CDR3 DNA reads TGTGCCAGCAGTCCCCAGTCCACCACCGGGGAGCTGTTTTTT.

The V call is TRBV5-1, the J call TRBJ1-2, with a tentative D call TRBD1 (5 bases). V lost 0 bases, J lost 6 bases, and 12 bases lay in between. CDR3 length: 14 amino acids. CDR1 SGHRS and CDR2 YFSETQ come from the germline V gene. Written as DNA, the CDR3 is TGCGCCAGCAGCTTGGACAAGGGGTCGGATGGCTACACCTTC. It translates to CASSLDKGSDGYTF.

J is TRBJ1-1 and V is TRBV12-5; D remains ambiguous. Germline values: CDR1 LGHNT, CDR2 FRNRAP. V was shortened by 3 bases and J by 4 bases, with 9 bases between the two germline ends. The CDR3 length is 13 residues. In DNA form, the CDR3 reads TGTGCTAGTGGTTTCCAGGCCAGCACTGAAGCTTTCTTT. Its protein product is CASGFQASTEAFF.

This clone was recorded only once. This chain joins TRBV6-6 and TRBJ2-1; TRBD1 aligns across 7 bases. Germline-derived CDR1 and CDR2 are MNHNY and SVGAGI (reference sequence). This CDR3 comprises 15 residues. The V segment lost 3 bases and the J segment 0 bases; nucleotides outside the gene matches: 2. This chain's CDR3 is CASSYNRGSYNEQFF. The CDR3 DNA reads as TGTGCCAGCAGTTATAACAGGGGCTCCTACAATGAGCAGTTCTTC.

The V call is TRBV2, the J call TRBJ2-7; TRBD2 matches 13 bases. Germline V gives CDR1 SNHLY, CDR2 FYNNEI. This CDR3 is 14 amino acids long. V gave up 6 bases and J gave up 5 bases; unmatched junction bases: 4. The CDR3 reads CASSPTSGGDEQYF. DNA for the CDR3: TGTGCCAGCAGCCCCACTAGCGGGGGGGACGAGCAGTACTTC.

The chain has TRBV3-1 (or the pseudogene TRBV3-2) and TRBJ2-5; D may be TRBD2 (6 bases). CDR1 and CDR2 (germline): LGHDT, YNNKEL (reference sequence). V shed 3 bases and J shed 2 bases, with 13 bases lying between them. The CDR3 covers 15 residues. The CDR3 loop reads CASSQSGAGQETQYF. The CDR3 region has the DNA TGTGCCAGCAGCCAGTCTGGGGCGGGGCAAGAGACCCAGTACTTC.

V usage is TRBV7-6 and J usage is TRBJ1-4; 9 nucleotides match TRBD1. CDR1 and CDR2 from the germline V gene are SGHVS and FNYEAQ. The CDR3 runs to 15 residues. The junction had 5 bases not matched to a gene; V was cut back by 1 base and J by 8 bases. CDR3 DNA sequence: TGTGCCAGCAGCTTAGGACAGGGGGGAGGAGAAAAACTGTTTTTT. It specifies CASSLGQGGGEKLFF.

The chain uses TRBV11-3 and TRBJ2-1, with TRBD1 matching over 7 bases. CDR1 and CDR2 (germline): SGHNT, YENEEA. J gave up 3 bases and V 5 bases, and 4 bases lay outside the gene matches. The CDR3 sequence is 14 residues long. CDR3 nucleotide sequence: TGTGCCAGCAGCCCCCGGACAGGCTACAATGAGCAGTTCTTC. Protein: CASSPRTGYNEQFF.

Written as DNA, the CDR3 is TGTGCCACCAGTGACCACGGTGGGGGGCGCGAGACCCAGTACTTC. Amino acid sequence: CATSDHGGGRETQYF. The rearrangement links TRBV24-1 to TRBJ2-5; D may correspond to TRBD1 or TRBD2 (6 bases each). V gave up 4 bases and J gave up 5 bases, with 16 bases separating them. Per the germline V gene, CDR1 is KGHDR and CDR2 is SFDVKD. The CDR3 contains 15 residues.

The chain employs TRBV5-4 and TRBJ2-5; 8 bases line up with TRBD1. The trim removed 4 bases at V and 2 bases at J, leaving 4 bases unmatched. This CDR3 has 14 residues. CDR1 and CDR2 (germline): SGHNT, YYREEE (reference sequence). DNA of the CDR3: TGTGCCAGCAGCGCTGGGACAGGTCAAGAGACCCAGTACTTC. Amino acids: CASSAGTGQETQYF.

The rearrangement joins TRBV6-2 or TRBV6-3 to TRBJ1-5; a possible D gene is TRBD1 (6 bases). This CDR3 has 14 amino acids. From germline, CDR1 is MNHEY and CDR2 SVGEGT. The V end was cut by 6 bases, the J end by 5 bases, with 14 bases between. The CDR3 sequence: CASSVGQPYQPQHF. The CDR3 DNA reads TGTGCCAGCAGCGTCGGACAGCCCTATCAGCCCCAGCATTTT.

As DNA, the CDR3 is TGTGCCAGCACCCTAAAACGGGGGGCGCAAGAAAAACTGTTTTTT. Translated: CASTLKRGAQEKLFF. This chain uses TRBV5-4 with TRBJ1-4; tentatively, D is TRBD1 (6 bases). V gave up 6 bases and J gave up 8 bases, with 20 bases separating them. The CDR3 is 15 residues long. The germline CDR1 and CDR2 sequences are SGHNT and YYREEE (reference sequence).

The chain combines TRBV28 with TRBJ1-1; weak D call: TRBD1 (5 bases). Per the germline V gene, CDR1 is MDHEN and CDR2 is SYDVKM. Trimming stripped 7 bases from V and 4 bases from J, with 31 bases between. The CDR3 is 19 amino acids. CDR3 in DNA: TGTGCCAGCACCCGAGGGACCATGCAACCAGGCGGTTCCGGCACTGAAGCTTTCTTT. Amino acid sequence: CASTRGTMQPGGSGTEAFF.

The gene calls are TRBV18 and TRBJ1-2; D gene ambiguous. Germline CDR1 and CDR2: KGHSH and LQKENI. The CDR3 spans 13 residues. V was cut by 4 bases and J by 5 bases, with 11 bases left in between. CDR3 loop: CASSLQPGYGYTF. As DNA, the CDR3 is TGTGCCAGCTCACTTCAGCCGGGGTATGGCTACACCTTC.

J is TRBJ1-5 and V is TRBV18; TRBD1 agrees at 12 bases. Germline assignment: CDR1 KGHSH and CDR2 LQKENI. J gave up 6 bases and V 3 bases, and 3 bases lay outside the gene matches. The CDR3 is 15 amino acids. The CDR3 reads CASSPGTGGTQPQHF. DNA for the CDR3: TGTGCCAGCTCACCGGGGACAGGGGGCACTCAGCCCCAGCATTTT.

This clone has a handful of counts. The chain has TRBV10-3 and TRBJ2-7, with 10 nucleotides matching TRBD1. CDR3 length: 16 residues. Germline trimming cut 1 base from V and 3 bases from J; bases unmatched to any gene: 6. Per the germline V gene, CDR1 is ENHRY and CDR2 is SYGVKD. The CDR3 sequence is CAISEFEWDRGYEQYF. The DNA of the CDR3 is TGTGCCATCAGTGAGTTTGAATGGGACAGGGGCTACGAGCAGTACTTC.